The entry that follows covers one TCR beta chain sequence. Its antigen is as yet unknown. This specimen belongs to a study of CD8+ T cells in alopecia areata. Overall study: Administration of oral tofacitinib to treated patients was at 5 to 10 mg twice daily.

Germline V gene lookup returns CDR1 GTSNPN and CDR2 SVGIG (reference sequence). V dropped 0 bases and J dropped 8 bases, with 13 bases sitting between them. This CDR3 is 13 amino acids long. Using a FACSAria, the CD4+ and CD8+ T cells were sorted from the PBMCs. Study-level findings and limits: Possibly as an HLA-related effect, TCR sharing across patients appeared less clear than in mice. Especially in alopecia totalis/universalis, lesional scalp showed greater clonality than normal scalp did.

In each case, RNA was isolated and then reverse transcribed into cDNA as the sequencing template. Sequencing used immunoSEQ multiplex PCR; TCRdb keeps in-frame clones, though not all of them. This sample has some 170,000 clones, with around 50% found just once. The V and J genes are TRBV30 and TRBJ1-2; D ambiguous. This TCR derives from a human donor with alopecia areata. Material: CD4+ T cells sorted from blood, obtained at week 0. The CDR3 spells CAWSVGLRRGYTF. CDR3 coding DNA: TGTGCCTGGAGTGTCGGGCTTAGGAGGGGCTACACCTTC.